This T cell receptor beta chain was documented in a study of Ad26.COV2.S vaccination and SARS-CoV-2 variants. On this clone: Other DNA sequences in the same sample also yield this CDR3.

Clones were read by immunoSEQ multiplex PCR, and TCRdb kept only the in-frame ones, dropping some. The table lists about 680,000 clones, 89% of them singletons. Stated treatment: roughly 20 received Ad26.COV2.S at low or high dose, single or two shots; 5 received placebo; per-sample allocation not given. The investigators took samples on day 63 after the first vaccine or placebo injection. Trimming at V came to 3 bases and at J to 4 bases, leaving 5 bases not matched to a gene. Germline V gene lookup returns CDR1 LNHDA and CDR2 SQIVND (reference sequence). The CDR3 is made up of 14 amino acids. The chain is built from TRBV19 and TRBJ2-7, with 8 positions matching TRBD2. The receptor was isolated from a person between 18 and 65 years old who received the Ad26.COV2.S COVID-19 vaccine or a placebo. The sequencing used peripheral blood, collected in a trial of Ad26.COV2.S vaccine versus placebo. CDR3 nucleotides: TGTGCCAGTAGTATCACTAGCGGACCATACGAGCAGTACTTC. Protein sequence: CASSITSGPYEQYF.